This T cell receptor beta chain is drawn from a study of blood T cells in healthy people across ages. Findings and caveats of the study: Per million T cells, the diversity of TCR beta decreased roughly linearly as age advanced.

Healthy Caucasian individuals from Russia aged about 6 to 90 were enrolled as donors. PBMCs were isolated at a quantity of at least 7 million per sample. Through a sample-barcoded 5' primer and a J-beta primer mix, a second PCR was run for about 6 to 11 cycles. Every cDNA was tagged by a template-switch adaptor with 12 random nucleotides. TCRdb re-derived calls from the 5' RACE reads in MiXCR, one entry per CDR3 protein. The sample lists roughly 1.5 million distinct CDR3 sequences, under 55% occurring once. This clonotype was seen more than once but under ten times. The antigen is not known. Germline CDR1 and CDR2: SGHAT and FQNNGV. This CDR3 is built from 20 residues. V lost 5 bases, J lost 1 base, and 13 bases stayed unmatched.

The source material was blood. The J gene is TRBJ2-1, the V gene TRBV11-2, with 14 bases that match TRBD2. The receptor's source is a woman between 18 and 29 years old in good health. The CDR3: CASSRPLGLAGVRSYNEQFF. The CDR3 DNA is TGTGCCAGCAGCCGACCTTTGGGACTAGCGGGAGTAAGGTCCTACAATGAGCAGTTCTTC.